This TCR beta chain was found in a study of blood T cell repertoires in COVID-19. On the study more broadly: COVID-19 samples from acute and convalescent phases originated in the United States, Italy and Spain. T cells, B-cell-depleted T cells, or PBMCs provided the cDNA or gDNA that served as material.

Per the original methods: Researchers report that nucleated cell counts were estimated from reference gene primer amplification. Assay: immunoSEQ multiplex PCR; the TCRdb copy retains only in-frame clones and omits some. The DNA gave D and trimming, while V, J and clone size come from that table. The sample holds roughly 100,000 clones, 70% to 90% seen once. The germline V and J ends were trimmed by 1 base and 3 bases, with 9 bases remaining between them. The CDR3 spans 14 residues. Looked up from germline, CDR1 is SGDLS and CDR2 is YYNGEE. Material for sequencing was peripheral blood. The rearrangement links TRBV9 to TRBJ2-3, with D perhaps TRBD2 (6 bases). This clonotype was sampled from a woman aged 60 to 75 with acute or convalescent COVID-19. The DNA for the CDR3 is TGTGCCAGCAGCGTATCCGGGAGAACAGATACGCAGTATTTT. This sequence encodes CASSVSGRTDTQYF.